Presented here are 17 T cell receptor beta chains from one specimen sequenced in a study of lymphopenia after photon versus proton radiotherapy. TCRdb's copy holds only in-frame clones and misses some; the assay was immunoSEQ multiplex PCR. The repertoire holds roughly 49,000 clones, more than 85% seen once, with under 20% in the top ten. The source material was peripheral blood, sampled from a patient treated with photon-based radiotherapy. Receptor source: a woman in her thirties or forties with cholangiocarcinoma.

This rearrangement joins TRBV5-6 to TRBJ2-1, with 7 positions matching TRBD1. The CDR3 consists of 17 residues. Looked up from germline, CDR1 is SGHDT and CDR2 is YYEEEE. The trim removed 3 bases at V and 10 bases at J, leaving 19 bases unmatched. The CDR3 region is CASSSGAGTANRREQFF. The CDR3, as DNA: TGTGCCAGCAGCTCTGGGGCCGGGACAGCTAACCGTAGGGAGCAGTTCTTC.

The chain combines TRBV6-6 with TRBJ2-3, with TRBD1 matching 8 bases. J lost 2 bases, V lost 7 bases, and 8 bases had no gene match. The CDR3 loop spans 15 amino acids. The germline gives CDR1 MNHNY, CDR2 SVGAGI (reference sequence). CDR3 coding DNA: TGTGCCAGCACTATAACAGGGGGTGCCACAGATACGCAGTATTTT. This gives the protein CASTITGGATDTQYF.

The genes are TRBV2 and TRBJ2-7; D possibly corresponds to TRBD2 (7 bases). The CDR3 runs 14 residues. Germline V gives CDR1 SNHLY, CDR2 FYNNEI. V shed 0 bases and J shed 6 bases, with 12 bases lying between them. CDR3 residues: CASSEARGGGEQYF. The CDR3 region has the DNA TGTGCCAGCAGTGAAGCCAGGGGCGGGGGCGAGCAGTACTTC.

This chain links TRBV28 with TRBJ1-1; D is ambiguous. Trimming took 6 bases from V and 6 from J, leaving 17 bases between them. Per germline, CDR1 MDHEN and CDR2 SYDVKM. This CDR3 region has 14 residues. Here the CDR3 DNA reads TGTGCCAGCAGCGCGTTCGAGAGCAAAGCTGAAGCTTTCTTT. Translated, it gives CASSAFESKAEAFF.

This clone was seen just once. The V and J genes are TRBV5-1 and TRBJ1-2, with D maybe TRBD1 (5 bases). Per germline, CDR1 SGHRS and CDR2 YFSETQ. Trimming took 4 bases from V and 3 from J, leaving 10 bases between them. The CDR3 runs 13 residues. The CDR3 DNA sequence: TGCGCCAGCAGCCCTCAGGGTGACTATGGCTACACCTTC. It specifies CASSPQGDYGYTF.

The CDR3 sequence is CASSVDHTGELFF. CDR3 bases: TGTGCCAGCAGCGTAGATCACACCGGGGAGCTGTTTTTT. The chain carries TRBV9 and TRBJ2-2; D is unclear. Per germline, CDR1 SGDLS and CDR2 YYNGEE. CDR3 length: 13 residues. Trimming cost V 0 bases and J 3 bases, with 3 bases left between them.

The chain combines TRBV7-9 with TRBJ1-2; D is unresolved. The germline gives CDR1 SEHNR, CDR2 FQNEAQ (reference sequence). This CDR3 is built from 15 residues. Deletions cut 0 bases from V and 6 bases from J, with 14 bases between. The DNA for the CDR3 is TGTGCCAGCAGCTTAGCGGAAAGACCTGGGGATGGCTACACCTTC. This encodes CASSLAERPGDGYTF.

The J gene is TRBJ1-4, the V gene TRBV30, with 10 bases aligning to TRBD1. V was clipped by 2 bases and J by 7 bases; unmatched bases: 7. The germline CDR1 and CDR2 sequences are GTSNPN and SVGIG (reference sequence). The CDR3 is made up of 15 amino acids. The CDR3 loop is CAWSRQGARGEKLFF. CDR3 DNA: TGTGCCTGGAGTAGACAGGGGGCGCGAGGTGAAAAACTGTTTTTT. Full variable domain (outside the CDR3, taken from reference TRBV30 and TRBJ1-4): SQTIHQWPATLVQPVGSPLSLECTVEGTSNPNLYWYRQAAGRGLQLLFYSVGIGQISSEVPQNLSASRPQDRQFILSSKKLLLSDSGFYLCAWSRQGARGEKLFFGSGTQLSVL.

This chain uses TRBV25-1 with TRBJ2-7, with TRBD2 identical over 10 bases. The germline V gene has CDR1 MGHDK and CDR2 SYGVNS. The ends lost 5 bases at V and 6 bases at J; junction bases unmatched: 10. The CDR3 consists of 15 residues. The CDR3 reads CASSPRELAGVEQYF. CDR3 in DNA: TGTGCCAGCAGTCCCCGCGAGCTAGCGGGAGTCGAGCAGTACTTC.

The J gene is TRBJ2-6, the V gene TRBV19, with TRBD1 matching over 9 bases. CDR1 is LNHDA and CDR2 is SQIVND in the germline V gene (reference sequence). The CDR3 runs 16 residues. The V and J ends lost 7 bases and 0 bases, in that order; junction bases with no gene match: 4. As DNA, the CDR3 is TGTGCCAGTAAGGGACAGGGCCTCTCTGGGGCCAACGTCCTGACTTTC. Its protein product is CASKGQGLSGANVLTF.

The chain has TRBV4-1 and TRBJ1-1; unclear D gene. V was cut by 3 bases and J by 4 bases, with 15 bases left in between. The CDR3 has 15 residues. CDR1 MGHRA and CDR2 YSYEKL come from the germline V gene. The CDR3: CASSQRFGSPTEAFF. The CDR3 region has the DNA TGCGCCAGCAGCCAGCGATTTGGCAGTCCCACTGAAGCTTTCTTT.

CDR3 nucleotide sequence: TGTGCCATCGCCGCCAGGGGTTCGGACACTGAAGCTTTCTTT. Protein: CAIAARGSDTEAFF. The J gene is TRBJ1-1, the V gene TRBV10-3; tentatively, D is TRBD1 (6 bases). In germline, CDR1 is ENHRY, CDR2 SYGVKD. V lost 8 bases and J 3 bases, leaving 16 bases between the germline ends. CDR3 length equals 14 residues.

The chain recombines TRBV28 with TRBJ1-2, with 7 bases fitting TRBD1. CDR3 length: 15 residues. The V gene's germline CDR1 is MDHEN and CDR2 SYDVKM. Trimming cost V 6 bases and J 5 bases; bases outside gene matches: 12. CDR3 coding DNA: TGTGCCAGCAGCCCGGCGGACAGGAGGGGGTATGGCTACACCTTC. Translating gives CASSPADRRGYGYTF.

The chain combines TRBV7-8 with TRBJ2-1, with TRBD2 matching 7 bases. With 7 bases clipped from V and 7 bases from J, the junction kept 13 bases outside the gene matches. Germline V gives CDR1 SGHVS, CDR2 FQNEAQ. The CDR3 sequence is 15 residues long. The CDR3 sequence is CASTPPGGTRNEQFF. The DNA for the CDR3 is TGTGCCAGCACCCCACCGGGAGGTACTAGGAATGAGCAGTTCTTC.

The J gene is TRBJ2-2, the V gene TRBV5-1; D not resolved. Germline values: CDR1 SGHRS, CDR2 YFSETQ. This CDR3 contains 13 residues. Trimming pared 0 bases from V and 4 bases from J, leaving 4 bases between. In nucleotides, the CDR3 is TGCGCCAGCAGCTTGGCGAGCACCGGGGAGCTGTTTTTT. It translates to CASSLASTGELFF. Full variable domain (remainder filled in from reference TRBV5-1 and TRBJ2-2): KAGVTQTPRYLIKTRGQQVTLSCSPISGHRSVSWYQQTPGQGLQFLFEYFSETQRNKGNFPGRFSGRQFSNSRSEMNVSTLELGDSALYLCASSLASTGELFFGEGSRLTVL.

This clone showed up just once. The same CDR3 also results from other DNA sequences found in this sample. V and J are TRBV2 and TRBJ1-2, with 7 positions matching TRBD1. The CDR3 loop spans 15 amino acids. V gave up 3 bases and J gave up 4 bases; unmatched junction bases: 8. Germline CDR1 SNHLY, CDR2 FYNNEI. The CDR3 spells CASSEGGTALYGYTF. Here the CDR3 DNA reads TGTGCCAGCAGTGAGGGGGGGACAGCCCTCTATGGCTACACCTTC.

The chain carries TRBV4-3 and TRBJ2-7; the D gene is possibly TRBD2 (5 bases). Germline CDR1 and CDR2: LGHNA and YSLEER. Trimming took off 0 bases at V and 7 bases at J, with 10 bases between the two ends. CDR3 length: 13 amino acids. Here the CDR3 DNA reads TGCGCCAGCAGCCAAGATCGGTCGGGGGAGCAGTACTTC. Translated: CASSQDRSGEQYF.